These 27 T cell receptor beta chains came from one sample sequenced in a study of blood T cells in healthy people across ages. With a J-beta primer mix and a sample-barcoded 5' primer, a second PCR ran about 7 to 11 cycles. TCRdb itself ran the 5' RACE reads through MiXCR, one entry per CDR3 protein. The sample gives 1.5 million to 2 million distinct CDR3 sequences, 40% to 55% of which show up once; roughly 2.1% is in the top ten. Sequenced sample: blood. The receptors come from a woman aged 40 to 49 in good health.

This sequence joins TRBV7-2 and TRBJ2-5; D unclear. Trimming stripped 5 bases from V and 5 bases from J, with 12 bases between. This CDR3 has 13 residues. In germline, CDR1 is SGHTA, CDR2 FQGNSA. CDR3 protein: CASSPSRAETQYF. CDR3 coding DNA: TGTGCCAGCAGCCCTTCTCGTGCCGAGACCCAGTACTTC.

This clonotype was seen a handful of times. The genes are TRBV29-1 and TRBJ2-3; possible D gene TRBD1, 6 bases. The CDR3 has 16 residues. CDR1 and CDR2 (germline): SQVTM, ANQGSEA. V was cut by 4 bases and J by 2 bases, with 19 bases left in between. CDR3: CSVAGHESGNTDTQYF. The DNA for the CDR3 is TGCAGCGTTGCGGGACATGAAAGTGGAAACACAGATACGCAGTATTTT.

The genes are TRBV15 and TRBJ2-5, with a tentative D call TRBD1 (6 bases). This CDR3 has 17 residues. The V and J ends lost 4 bases and 5 bases respectively, with 23 bases between them. From germline, CDR1 is LNHNV and CDR2 YYDKDF (reference sequence). CDR3 in amino acids: CATSTYLRTDTRETQYF. The CDR3 DNA follows: TGTGCCACCAGCACGTACCTGAGGACAGATACCAGGGAGACCCAGTACTTC. Using reference TRBV15 and TRBJ2-5 for the parts outside the CDR3, the full variable domain is DAMVIQNPRYQVTQFGKPVTLSCSQTLNHNVMYWYQQKSSQAPKLLFHYYDKDFNNEADTPDNFQSRRPNTSFCFLDIRSPGLGDTAMYLCATSTYLRTDTRETQYFGPGTRLLVL.

This clonotype was counted a few times. The chain has TRBV6-2 or TRBV6-3 and TRBJ2-1, with D tentatively TRBD2 (6 bases). V was clipped by 7 bases and J by 0 bases, with 13 bases between them. Germline-derived CDR1 and CDR2 are MNHEY and SVGEGT. CDR3 size: 15 residues. CDR3 nucleotide sequence: TGTGCCAGCATGGGGGGAGCGAGCTCCTACAATGAGCAGTTCTTC. Its translation: CASMGGASSYNEQFF.

V gene TRBV3-1 combines with J gene TRBJ2-7; 7 bases fit TRBD2. Germline V gene data show CDR1 as LGHDT and CDR2 as YNNKEL (reference sequence). J gave up 2 bases and V 3 bases, and 4 bases lay outside the gene matches. This CDR3 spans 14 amino acids. For the CDR3, the DNA is TGTGCCAGCAGCCATGGAACTAGCGCCTACGAGCAGTACTTC. Its translation is CASSHGTSAYEQYF.

The CDR3: CASSLPGGHPGGSDGYTF. CDR3 nucleotides: TGTGCCAGCAGCTTGCCAGGCGGCCACCCGGGCGGTAGCGATGGCTACACCTTC. The rearrangement links TRBV7-9 to TRBJ1-2; D remains unclear. Per germline, CDR1 SEHNR and CDR2 FQNEAQ (reference sequence). The V gene lost 3 bases and the J gene lost 6 bases, with 26 bases spanning the gap. The CDR3 extends over 18 amino acids.

V and J are TRBV9 and TRBJ2-3, with TRBD2 matching 10 bases. Unmatched junction bases numbered 10, after V lost 5 bases and J lost 4 bases. Germline V gives CDR1 SGDLS, CDR2 YYNGEE. The CDR3 spans 16 residues. The CDR3 loop is CASRPRSSGGADTQYF. Written as DNA, the CDR3 is TGTGCCAGCAGGCCTAGGTCTAGCGGGGGTGCAGATACGCAGTATTTT.

V usage is TRBV20-1 and J usage is TRBJ2-1; the match to TRBD1 covers 8 bases. Germline V gene sequence: CDR1 DFQATT, CDR2 SNEGSKA (reference sequence). The CDR3 has 15 residues. After removal of 5 bases from V and 0 bases from J, the junction contained 6 bases not matched to a gene. This chain's CDR3 is CSAPRGLDSYNEQFF. CDR3 nucleotides: TGCAGTGCTCCCAGGGGGCTCGACTCCTACAATGAGCAGTTCTTC.

This clonotype was counted ten times or more. The rearrangement uses TRBV4-2 and TRBJ2-4; D is unclear. Germline CDR1 is LGHNA and CDR2 is YNFKEQ. The V and J ends lost 1 base and 7 bases respectively, with 8 bases between them. The CDR3 covers 13 residues. The chain's CDR3 is CASSQVVWNIQYF. The CDR3 DNA is TGTGCCAGCAGCCAAGTTGTTTGGAACATTCAGTACTTC.

V is TRBV12-3 or TRBV12-4 and J is TRBJ2-1; 7 positions agree with TRBD2. The CDR3 has 14 amino acids. With 3 bases clipped from V and 13 bases from J, the junction kept 12 bases outside the gene matches. The CDR3 sequence: CASSLRGGGETQFF. Written as DNA, the CDR3 is TGTGCCAGCAGTTTGCGTGGGGGGGGAGAGACCCAGTTCTTC.

This chain joins TRBV12-3 or TRBV12-4 and TRBJ1-6; 7 nucleotides align to TRBD1. V gave up 0 bases and J gave up 7 bases; unmatched junction bases: 6. CDR3 length equals 16 residues. The CDR3 DNA is TGTGCCAGCAGTTTAGCGACGACAGGGAGGAATTCACCCCTCCACTTT. Its protein is CASSLATTGRNSPLHF.

This clonotype was detected only a few times. The rearrangement uses TRBV10-3 and TRBJ2-7; 7 nucleotides match TRBD1. The CDR3 is 15 residues long. V dropped 2 bases and J dropped 2; count of bases not matched to a gene: 6. Germline assignment: CDR1 ENHRY and CDR2 SYGVKD. The CDR3 here is CAISEKDRLAYEQYF. The CDR3 region has the DNA TGTGCCATCAGTGAGAAGGACAGGTTGGCCTACGAGCAGTACTTC.

V and J are TRBV7-2 and TRBJ1-6, with a weak D call TRBD1 (5 bases). This CDR3 is 16 amino acids long. Germline CDR1 and CDR2: SGHTA and FQGNSA. V was clipped by 3 bases and J by 8 bases, with 17 bases between them. The chain's CDR3 is CASSLIAGQLHSPLHF. The CDR3 DNA follows: TGTGCCAGCAGCTTGATCGCAGGGCAGTTACATTCACCCCTCCACTTT.

The sample holds a few counts of this clonotype. V gene TRBV27 combines with J gene TRBJ2-7; 9 bases fit TRBD2. With 6 bases clipped from V and 6 bases from J, the junction kept 6 bases outside the gene matches. Germline lookup yields CDR1 MNHEY and CDR2 SMNVEV (reference sequence). CDR3 length: 13 amino acids. The chain's CDR3 is CASRRGGLGEQYF. The CDR3, as DNA: TGTGCCAGCAGGCGGGGGGGGCTGGGCGAGCAGTACTTC.

The rearrangement links TRBV6-5 to TRBJ1-2, with TRBD1 matching 7 bases. The V segment lost 6 bases and the J segment 0 bases; nucleotides outside the gene matches: 7. Germline lookup yields CDR1 MNHEY and CDR2 SVGAGI. CDR3 length: 15 amino acids. The CDR3 bases are TGTGCCAGCAGGTCACAGGGGAAAACTAACTATGGCTACACCTTC. Protein: CASRSQGKTNYGYTF.

The chain carries TRBV20-1 and TRBJ2-3, with 7 bases that match TRBD1. V was pared by 0 bases and J by 2 bases, with 8 bases of the junction left unmatched. The germline V gene encodes CDR1 DFQATT and CDR2 SNEGSKA (reference sequence). This CDR3 is built from 16 residues. In DNA, the CDR3 is TGCAGTGCTAGAGACTACAGACAGGGATTCACAGATACGCAGTATTTT. This codes for CSARDYRQGFTDTQYF.

The chain combines TRBV20-1 with TRBJ1-6; D not resolved. V was pared by 3 bases and J by 13 bases, with 10 bases between. The CDR3 length is 11 residues. Germline CDR1 DFQATT, CDR2 SNEGSKA (reference sequence). The DNA of the CDR3 is TGCAGTGCTAGCCCCACTTCGCCCCTCCACTTT. Translated: CSASPTSPLHF.

V and J are TRBV7-2 and TRBJ1-1; D is possibly TRBD1 (6 bases). Germline V gene lookup returns CDR1 SGHTA and CDR2 FQGNSA. Trimming cost V 1 base and J 5 bases, with 11 bases left between them. This CDR3 has 14 amino acids. The CDR3 here is CASSLVGGLTEAFF. For the CDR3, the DNA is TGTGCCAGCAGCTTAGTTGGGGGGCTGACTGAAGCTTTCTTT.

The chain carries TRBV7-2 and TRBJ2-1; 7 nucleotides align to TRBD2. Germline V CDR1 and CDR2: SGHTA, FQGNSA. With 5 bases clipped from V and 6 bases from J, the junction kept 7 bases outside the gene matches. The CDR3 consists of 14 residues. CDR3 DNA sequence: TGTGCCAGCAGCCATGGGACTACCCGCAATGAGCAGTTCTTC. Protein sequence: CASSHGTTRNEQFF.

The rearrangement uses TRBV5-5 and TRBJ2-1; the match to TRBD2 covers 8 bases. The trim removed 0 bases at V and 0 bases at J, leaving 2 bases unmatched. The germline CDR1 and CDR2 sequences are SGHKS and YYEKEE (reference sequence). The CDR3 consists of 16 residues. The CDR3 DNA sequence: TGTGCCAGCAGCTTGGGACTAGCGCCCTCCTACAATGAGCAGTTCTTC. Its protein is CASSLGLAPSYNEQFF.

The rearrangement uses TRBV4-3 and TRBJ2-1; D ambiguous. Trimming cost V 0 bases and J 9 bases, with 9 bases left between them. Germline V CDR1 and CDR2: LGHNA, YSLEER. The CDR3 is made up of 13 amino acids. The CDR3 loop is CASSQETSSEQFF. The CDR3 DNA is TGCGCCAGCAGCCAAGAGACGTCGAGTGAGCAGTTCTTC.

Note on this clonotype: An end of the junction differs from the germline gene, which may be a read error. The CDR3 nucleotides read TGTGCTAGCAGCCTAACAGGGGCCACCGGGGAGCTGTTTTTT. It codes for CASSLTGATGELFF. The rearrangement links TRBV7-7 to TRBJ2-2; 7 bases are a match to TRBD1. Germline loops: CDR1 SSHAT, CDR2 FNYEAQ (reference sequence). The CDR3 consists of 14 residues.

This clonotype was found a few times. The genes are TRBV7-2 and TRBJ2-3; D perhaps matches TRBD1 (6 bases). Between the trimmed V and J ends, which lost 5 bases and 2 bases, there was a span of 14 bases. The CDR3 covers 15 residues. Looked up from germline, CDR1 is SGHTA and CDR2 is FQGNSA. The CDR3 nucleotides read TGTGCCAGCAGCGCGTGGGGACAACCCACAGATACGCAGTATTTT. This translates into CASSAWGQPTDTQYF.

The chain couples TRBV20-1 to TRBJ2-1; D is possibly TRBD2 (7 bases). V was shortened by 0 bases and J by 2 bases, with 17 bases between the two germline ends. The CDR3 sequence is 17 residues long. Looked up from germline, CDR1 is DFQATT and CDR2 is SNEGSKA (reference sequence). The CDR3 loop is CSARDLRGAGAYNEQFF. DNA of the CDR3: TGCAGTGCTAGAGATCTCCGGGGGGCTGGAGCCTACAATGAGCAGTTCTTC.

This chain links TRBV27 with TRBJ1-2; maybe TRBD1 (6 bases). CDR3 length: 14 amino acids. From germline, CDR1 is MNHEY and CDR2 SMNVEV (reference sequence). V was pared by 6 bases and J by 5 bases, with 16 bases between. The CDR3 region has the DNA TGTGCCAGCAGAAGCCCGGACAGTTGGTATGGCTACACCTTC. Its translation: CASRSPDSWYGYTF.

This clonotype was detected once. Relative to the germline gene, one junction end is altered; a read error may explain this. The chain links TRBV5-1 to TRBJ2-1, with TRBD2 matching over 7 bases. Germline CDR1 SGHRS, CDR2 YFSETQ. The CDR3 consists of 16 residues. In nucleotides, the CDR3 is TGCGCCAGCAGCTTGTCCGGGCGGGGGTCCTACAATGAGCGGTTCTTC. Protein product: CASSLSGRGSYNERFF.

The chain links TRBV12-3 or TRBV12-4 to TRBJ1-5; the D is unclear. V shed 4 bases and J shed 7 bases, with 14 bases lying between them. This CDR3 is 14 amino acids long. CDR3 bases: TGTGCCAGCAGTTGGGTACGTGGGAACCAGCCCCAGCATTTT. Translation: CASSWVRGNQPQHF.